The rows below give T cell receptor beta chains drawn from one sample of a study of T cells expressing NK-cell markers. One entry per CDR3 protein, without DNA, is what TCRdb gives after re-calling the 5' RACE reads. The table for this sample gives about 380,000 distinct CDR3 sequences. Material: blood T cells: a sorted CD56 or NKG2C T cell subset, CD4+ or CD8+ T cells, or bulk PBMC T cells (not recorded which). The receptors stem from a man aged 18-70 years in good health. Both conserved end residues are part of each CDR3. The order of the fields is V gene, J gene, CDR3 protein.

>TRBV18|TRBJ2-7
CASARGQGWYEQYF
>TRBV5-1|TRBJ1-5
CASSETGANQPQHF
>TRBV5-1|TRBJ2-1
CASSFRTSGGVGYEQFF
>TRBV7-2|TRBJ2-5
CASSLRTGRETQYF
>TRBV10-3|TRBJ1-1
CAISSPGGNTEAFF
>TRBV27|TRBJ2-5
CASSFSVVQTQYF
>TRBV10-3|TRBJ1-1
CAISGAGGNTEAFF
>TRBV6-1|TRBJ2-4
CASSPTQAKNIQYF
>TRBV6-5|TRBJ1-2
CASSYGPYYGYTF
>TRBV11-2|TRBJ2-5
CASTPGGWVSQYF
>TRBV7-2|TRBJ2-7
CASSSGPETSYEQYF
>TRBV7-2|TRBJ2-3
CASSLGQFGGTDTQYF
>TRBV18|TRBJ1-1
CAIDLGELDGGANTEAFF